These T cell receptor beta chains were read from a single sample in a study of cytomegalovirus exposure and HLA in healthy donors. Clones were sequenced by immunoSEQ multiplex PCR, and TCRdb holds only the in-frame ones, with some missing. Of about 82,000 clones listed, less than 80% are singletons. Material: PBMCs. Every receptor here comes from a human donor in good health. The CDR3 runs from the conserved cysteine through the conserved F or W. Each record gives: V gene, D gene, clone size, J gene, CDR3 DNA, CDR3 protein. The D gene is left open where the match is weak. Size is stated for part of the rows, as once, few or many counts, or as a class when the clone is expanded.

TRBV5-1	TRBD1	NA	TRBJ1-4	TGCGCCAGCAGGCCTCAGGGGGGCCCGTTTAATGAAAAACTGTTTTTT	CASRPQGGPFNEKLFF
TRBV11-2	NA	NA	TRBJ2-7	TGTGCCAGCAGCTTAGAAGGACGGGGGTCCTACGAGCAGTACTTC	CASSLEGRGSYEQYF
TRBV4-3	TRBD1	NA	TRBJ2-4	TGCGCCAGCAGCCAATCGACAGGGGGCTGGGACATTCAGTACTTC	CASSQSTGGWDIQYF
TRBV6-5	NA	NA	TRBJ1-1	TGTGCCAGCAAAACAGGGATGTACACTGAAGCTTTCTTT	CASKTGMYTEAFF
TRBV18	TRBD1	NA	TRBJ2-1	TGTGCCAGCTCACCAGCAGGGGGCAAAGAGCAGTTCTTC	CASSPAGGKEQFF
TRBV5-1	TRBD1	NA	TRBJ1-1	TGCGCCAGCAGTCCGGACAGGGGCCTTAATGAAGCTTTCTTT	CASSPDRGLNEAFF
TRBV29-1	NA	NA	TRBJ1-4	TGCAGCGTTATGGAGGGGTGGGATGAAAAACTGTTTTTT	CSVMEGWDEKLFF
TRBV5-5	NA	NA	TRBJ2-5	TGTGCCAGCAGCCTAGACGGCGAAGAGGCCCAGTACTTC	CASSLDGEEAQYF
TRBV10-2	TRBD1	NA	TRBJ1-1	TGCGCCAGCAGCGGGACAGGGGGCACTGAAGCTTTCTTT	CASSGTGGTEAFF
TRBV9	NA	NA	TRBJ2-3	TGTGCCAGCAGCCCGGACTCCGATACGCAGTATTTT	CASSPDSDTQYF
TRBV4-1	NA	once	TRBJ1-4	TGCGCCAGCAGCCAAGTCTCAACTAATGAAAAACTGTTTTTT	CASSQVSTNEKLFF
TRBV6-5	TRBD1	NA	TRBJ1-1	TGTGCCAGCAGTTACTCGGAGGGGACAGGGGGTACTGAAGCTTTCTTT	CASSYSEGTGGTEAFF
TRBV18	NA	NA	TRBJ1-1	TGTGCCAGCTCACCAAGCGCGAAGAACACTGAAGCTTTCTTT	CASSPSAKNTEAFF
TRBV19	NA	NA	TRBJ1-1	TGTGCCAGTAGTAAGGGGTTACTCACTGAAGCTTTCTTT	CASSKGLLTEAFF
TRBV7-8	TRBD2	NA	TRBJ2-1	TGTGCCAGCAGCTTAGGATCAGGAGCGGGGGAGCAGTTCTTC	CASSLGSGAGEQFF
TRBV18	TRBD1	few	TRBJ1-1	TGTGCCAGCTCAGAGGGACAGGGGGGTCTTTTTGAAGCTTTCTTT	CASSEGQGGLFEAFF
TRBV27	TRBD1	NA	TRBJ2-4	TGTGCCAGCTCCGGGACAGGGGAATTCATAGCCAAAAACATTCAGTACTTC	CASSGTGEFIAKNIQYF
TRBV7-9	NA	NA	TRBJ1-5	TGTGCCAGCAGCTTCCTGAATCAGCCCCAGCATTTT	CASSFLNQPQHF
TRBV30	TRBD2	few	TRBJ2-5	TGTGCCTGGAGTCAGGGACTAGCGGGGATTGAGACCCAGTACTTC	CAWSQGLAGIETQYF
TRBV7-9	TRBD2	NA	TRBJ2-5	TGTGCCAGCAGCCCCCCCAGCGGGGGGTACCAAGAGACCCAGTACTTC	CASSPPSGGYQETQYF
TRBV27	NA	once	TRBJ1-2	TGTGCCAGCAGTACCAGGGTAGGGTATGGCTACACCTTC	CASSTRVGYGYTF